This T cell receptor (beta chain) was retrieved from a study of CD8+ T cells in alopecia areata. Alopecia areata patients provided lesional scalp punch biopsies and peripheral blood, both collected for the study. Germline CDR1 is SGHRS and CDR2 is YFSETQ. V shed 4 bases and J 8 bases; nucleotides not matched to a gene: 14. The length of the CDR3 is 16 residues. The authors extracted RNA and reverse transcribed it into cDNA as the sequencing template. Using immunoSEQ multiplex PCR, the repertoire was profiled, and TCRdb retains in-frame clones only, with some absent. The sample lists 120,000 or so clones; less than 45% were seen once.

The chain couples TRBV5-1 to TRBJ2-3, with 9 positions matching TRBD1. The TCR sequence derives from a human donor with alopecia areata. Sample: CD4+ T cells sorted from blood. DNA for the CDR3: TGCGCCAGCAGCGCCGGACAGGGGACTGGAGGAGGTACGCAGTATTTT. Its protein product is CASSAGQGTGGGTQYF.